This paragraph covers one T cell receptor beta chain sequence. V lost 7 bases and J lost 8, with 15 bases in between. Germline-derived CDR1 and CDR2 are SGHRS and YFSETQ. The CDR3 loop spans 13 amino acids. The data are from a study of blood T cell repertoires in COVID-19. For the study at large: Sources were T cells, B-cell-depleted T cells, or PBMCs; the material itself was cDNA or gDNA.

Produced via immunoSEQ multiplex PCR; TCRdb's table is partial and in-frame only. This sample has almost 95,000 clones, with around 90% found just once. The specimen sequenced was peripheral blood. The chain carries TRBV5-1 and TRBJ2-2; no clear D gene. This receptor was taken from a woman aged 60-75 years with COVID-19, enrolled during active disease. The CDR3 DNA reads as TGCGCCAGCGGCAGCGAGGCCGTGGGGGAGCTGTTTTTT. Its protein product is CASGSEAVGELFF.